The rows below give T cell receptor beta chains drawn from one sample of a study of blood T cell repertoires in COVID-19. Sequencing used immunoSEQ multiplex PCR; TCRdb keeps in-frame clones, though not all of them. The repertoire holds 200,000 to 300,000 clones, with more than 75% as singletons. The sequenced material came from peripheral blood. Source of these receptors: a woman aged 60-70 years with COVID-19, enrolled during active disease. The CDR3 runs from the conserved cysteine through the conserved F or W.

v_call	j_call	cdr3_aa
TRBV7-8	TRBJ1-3	CASSLVQNSGNTIYF
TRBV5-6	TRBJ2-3	CASSREIGTDTQYF
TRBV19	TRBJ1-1	CASSTATGGQDDTEAFF
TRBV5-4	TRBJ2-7	CASSLGLGTTYEQYF
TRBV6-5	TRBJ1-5	CASAHNHRNNQPQHF
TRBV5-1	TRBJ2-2	CASSLGLDTGELFF
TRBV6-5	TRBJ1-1	CASRQQGAQNTEAFF
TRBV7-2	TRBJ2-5	CASSWDGGYAQETQYF
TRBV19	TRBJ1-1	CASSPGTANTEAFF
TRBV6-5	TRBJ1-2	CASGSGTGGYGYTF
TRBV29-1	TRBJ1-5	CSVGPGKNQPQHF
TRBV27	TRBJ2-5	CASGPLGEGQETQYF
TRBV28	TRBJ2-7	CASTKGGQGPHREQYF
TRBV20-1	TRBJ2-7	CSASTGNEQYF
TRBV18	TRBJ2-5	CASSTSGQETQYF
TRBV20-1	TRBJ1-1	CSATRQVDTFF
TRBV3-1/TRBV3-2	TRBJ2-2	CASSPGSGGTNTGELFF
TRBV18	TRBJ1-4	CASSPDRRDEKLFF
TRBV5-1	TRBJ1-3	CASSIQGYGNTIYF
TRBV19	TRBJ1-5	CASRLDRAGNQPQHF
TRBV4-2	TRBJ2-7	CASSQAGQIYEQYF
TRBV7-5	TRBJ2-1	CVRRSKLAEFYNEQFF
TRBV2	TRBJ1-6	CASREPGQGYNSPLHF
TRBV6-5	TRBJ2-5	CASSGTGGGETQYF
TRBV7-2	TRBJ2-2	CASSGDSGVGELFF
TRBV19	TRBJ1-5	CASRTTGGSNQPQHF
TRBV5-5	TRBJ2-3	CASSRNQQTSTDTQYF